This T cell receptor (beta chain) is from a study of control samples from healthy donors and cancer patients. Sequencing used immunoSEQ multiplex PCR; TCRdb keeps in-frame clones, though not all of them. The repertoire has approximately 170,000 clones, approximately 92% of them found once; the top ten carry roughly 1.5%. From germline, CDR1 is MNHNY and CDR2 SVGAGI (reference sequence). V shed 5 bases and J 0 bases; nucleotides not matched to a gene: 8. This CDR3 comprises 16 residues. V gene TRBV6-6 combines with J gene TRBJ2-7, with 9 bases lining up with TRBD2. The sample consisted of blood. This receptor was obtained from a man younger than 45 in good health. Here the CDR3 DNA reads TGTGCCAGCAGTCCCCGCGGGGGGGTCAACTCCTACGAGCAGTACTTC. Protein: CASSPRGGVNSYEQYF.